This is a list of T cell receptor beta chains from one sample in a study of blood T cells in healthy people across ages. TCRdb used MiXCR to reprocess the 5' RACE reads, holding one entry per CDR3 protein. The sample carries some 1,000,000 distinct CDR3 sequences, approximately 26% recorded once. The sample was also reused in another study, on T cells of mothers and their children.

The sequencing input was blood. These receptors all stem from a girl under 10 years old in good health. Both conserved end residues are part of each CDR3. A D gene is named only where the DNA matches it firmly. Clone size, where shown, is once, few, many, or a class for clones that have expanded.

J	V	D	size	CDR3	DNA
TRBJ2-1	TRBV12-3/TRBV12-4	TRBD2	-	CASSIASGTQFF	TGTGCCAGCAGCATTGCTAGCGGCACTCAGTTCTTC
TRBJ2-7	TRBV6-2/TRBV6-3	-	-	CASSYSARTQIGEQYF	TGTGCCAGCAGTTACTCAGCCAGGACTCAAATTGGCGAGCAGTACTTC
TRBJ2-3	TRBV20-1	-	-	CSAPTDSTDTQYF	TGCAGTGCTCCCACGGACTCCACAGATACGCAGTATTTT
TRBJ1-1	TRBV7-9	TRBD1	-	CASSEPSRQGATEAFF	TGTGCCAGCAGCGAACCCTCCCGACAGGGGGCGACAGAAGCTTTCTTT
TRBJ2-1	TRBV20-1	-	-	CSARRATSNEQFF	TGCAGTGCTCGCCGGGCCACCAGCAATGAGCAGTTCTTC
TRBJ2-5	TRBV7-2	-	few	CASSLPGQGRETQYF	TGTGCCAGCAGCTTACCGGGTCAGGGCCGAGAGACCCAGTACTTC
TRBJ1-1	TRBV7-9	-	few	CASSLAQGGQAFF	TGTGCCAGCAGCTTAGCGCAAGGGGGGCAGGCTTTCTTT
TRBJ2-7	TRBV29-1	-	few	CSVGDTLYEQYF	TGCAGCGTTGGCGACACCCTCTACGAGCAGTACTTC
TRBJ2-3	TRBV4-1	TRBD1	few	CASRPDRERWDTQYF	TGCGCCAGCAGACCCGACAGGGAGCGATGGGATACGCAGTATTTT
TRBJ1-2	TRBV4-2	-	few	CASSQEDSNLFYGYTF	TGTGCCAGCAGCCAAGAGGATAGTAATCTTTTCTATGGCTACACCTTC
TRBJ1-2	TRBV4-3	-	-	CASSISHRDSFYGYTF	TGCGCCAGCAGCATATCTCACCGAGACAGTTTCTATGGCTACACCTTC
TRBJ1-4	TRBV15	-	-	CATSRGIVPNEKLFF	TGTGCCACCAGCAGAGGAATCGTCCCTAATGAAAAACTGTTTTTT
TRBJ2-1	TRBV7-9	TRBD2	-	CASSLFRTSGDEQFF	TGTGCCAGCAGCTTATTCAGAACTAGCGGAGATGAGCAGTTCTTC
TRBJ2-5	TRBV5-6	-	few	CASSSDGGLKETQYF	TGTGCCAGCAGCTCTGATGGGGGGCTAAAAGAGACCCAGTACTTC
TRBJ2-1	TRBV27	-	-	CASSLAEAGAYNEQFF	TGTGCCAGCAGTTTGGCGGAAGCGGGTGCCTACAATGAGCAGTTCTTC
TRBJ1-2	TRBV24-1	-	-	CVTSARAFHYGYTF	TGTGTCACCAGTGCGAGAGCCTTCCACTATGGCTACACCTTC
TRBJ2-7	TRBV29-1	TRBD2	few	CSVRLAASYEQYF	TGCAGCGTTAGACTAGCGGCCTCCTACGAGCAGTACTTC
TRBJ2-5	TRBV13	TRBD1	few	CASSPGQGLGTQYF	TGTGCCAGCAGCCCCGGACAGGGGTTGGGTACCCAGTACTTC
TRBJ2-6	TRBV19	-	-	CASSIWTAGANVLTF	TGTGCCAGTAGTATCTGGACCGCTGGGGCCAACGTCCTGACTTTC
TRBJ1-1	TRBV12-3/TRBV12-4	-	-	CASSLESYRKPQNTEAFF	TGTGCCAGCAGTTTAGAAAGTTACAGGAAGCCACAAAACACTGAAGCTTTCTTT
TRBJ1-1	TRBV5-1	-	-	CASSTGASTEAFF	TGCGCCAGCTCGACCGGGGCGAGCACTGAAGCTTTCTTT
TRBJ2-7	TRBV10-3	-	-	CAISGQSQGGYEQYF	TGTGCCATCAGTGGTCAATCACAGGGCGGCTACGAGCAGTACTTC
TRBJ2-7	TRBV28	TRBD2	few	CATQGGGSGEQYF	TGTGCCACCCAGGGCGGCGGGAGTGGTGAGCAGTACTTC
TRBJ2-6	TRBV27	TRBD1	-	CASKGFRDSLFSGANVLTF	TGTGCCAGCAAGGGGTTCCGGGACAGCCTCTTCTCTGGGGCCAACGTCCTGACTTTC
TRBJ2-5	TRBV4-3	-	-	CASSQDHGAPRETQYF	TGCGCCAGCAGCCAAGATCATGGGGCTCCACGAGAGACCCAGTACTTC
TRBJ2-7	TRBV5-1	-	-	CASSPRTGISYEQYF	TGCGCCAGCAGCCCCCGGACGGGAATATCCTACGAGCAGTACTTC
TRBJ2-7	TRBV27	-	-	CASSYDWGRNDEQYF	TGTGCCAGCAGTTACGACTGGGGGCGTAACGACGAGCAGTACTTC
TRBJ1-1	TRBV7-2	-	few	CASSLAGDYTEAFF	TGTGCCAGCAGCTTAGCGGGGGATTACACTGAAGCTTTCTTT
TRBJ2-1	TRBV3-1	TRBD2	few	CASSQGPIAGGLRSYNEQFF	TGTGCCAGCAGCCAAGGCCCCATAGCGGGGGGGCTTAGGTCCTACAATGAGCAGTTCTTC
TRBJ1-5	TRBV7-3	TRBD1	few	CASSIPLGDREVKANQPQHF	TGTGCCAGCAGCATACCCCTAGGGGACAGGGAGGTCAAGGCCAATCAGCCCCAGCATTTT
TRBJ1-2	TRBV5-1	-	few	CASSLINGGSDGYTF	TGCGCCAGCAGCTTGATAAACGGGGGAAGTGATGGCTACACCTTC
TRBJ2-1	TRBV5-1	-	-	CASSLGEDEQFF	TGCGCCAGCAGCTTGGGAGAGGATGAGCAGTTCTTC
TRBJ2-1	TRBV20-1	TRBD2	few	CSARPGTSGNNEQFF	TGCAGTGCTAGACCTGGGACTAGCGGGAATAATGAGCAGTTCTTC
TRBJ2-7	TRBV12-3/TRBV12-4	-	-	CASTEGHEQYF	TGTGCCAGCACCGAGGGCCACGAGCAGTACTTC
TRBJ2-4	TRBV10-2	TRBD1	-	CASSHRDSGIQYF	TGCGCCAGCAGTCACCGGGACAGCGGCATTCAGTACTTC
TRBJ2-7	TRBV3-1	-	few	CASSPDILHYEQYF	TGTGCCAGCAGCCCGGACATACTCCACTACGAGCAGTACTTC